A single sample is the source of the 18 T cell receptor beta chains below, sequenced in a study of control samples from healthy donors and cancer patients. Profiling relied on immunoSEQ multiplex PCR, and the TCRdb table lists in-frame clones only, not all of them. The sample includes around 94,000 clones, about 90% of them seen just once. The sequenced material came from blood. These receptors were obtained from a woman younger than 35 in good health.

This chain joins TRBV29-1 and TRBJ1-1, with 9 nucleotides matching TRBD1. The CDR3 covers 14 residues. The germline V gene encodes CDR1 SQVTM and CDR2 ANQGSEA. V shed 3 bases, J shed 5 bases, and the junction held 7 bases outside the gene matches. CDR3 residues: CSVDGTGLGTEAFF. The CDR3 coding sequence is TGCAGCGTTGACGGGACAGGGTTGGGTACTGAAGCTTTCTTT.

The chain has TRBV6-6 and TRBJ1-2; TRBD1 agrees at 9 bases. The CDR3 totals 14 residues. Germline V gene lookup returns CDR1 MNHNY and CDR2 SVGAGI (reference sequence). V trimming: 2 bases; J trimming: 6 bases; junction bases outside the gene matches: 4. CDR3 residues: CASSYPGTGNGYTF. The CDR3 nucleotides read TGTGCCAGCAGTTACCCTGGGACAGGGAATGGCTACACCTTC.

The V call is TRBV28, the J call TRBJ1-1, with TRBD1 matching over 8 bases. The CDR3 spans 15 residues. Germline lookup yields CDR1 MDHEN and CDR2 SYDVKM. Trimming cost V 5 bases and J 2 bases; bases outside gene matches: 7. The CDR3, as DNA: TGTGCCAGCAGTCCTCCGGACAGGGTCAACACTGAAGCTTTCTTT. It is translated as CASSPPDRVNTEAFF. Based on the CDR3 plus reference TRBV28 and TRBJ1-1, the full variable domain is DVKVTQSSRYLVKRTGEKVFLECVQDMDHENMFWYRQDPGLGLRLIYFSYDVKMKEKGDIPEGYSVSREKKERFSLILESASTNQTSMYLCASSPPDRVNTEAFFGQGTRLTVV.

The chain couples TRBV5-1 to TRBJ1-1; unclear D gene. V shed 0 bases and J shed 6 bases, with 15 bases lying between them. Germline CDR1 reads SGHRS; CDR2 reads YFSETQ. The CDR3 runs 15 residues. CDR3 DNA sequence: TGCGCCAGCAGCTTGGTTCTGGGTACGGTTGCTGAAGCTTTCTTT. The encoded protein is CASSLVLGTVAEAFF.

The rearrangement uses TRBV19 and TRBJ1-4, with TRBD1 as a possible D gene (5 bases). The germline CDR1 and CDR2 sequences are LNHDA and SQIVND (reference sequence). The CDR3 runs to 15 residues. V was trimmed by 7 bases and J by 8 bases, leaving 20 bases between them. This CDR3 is CASTPGLHWGEKLFF. Here the CDR3 DNA reads TGTGCCAGTACCCCAGGGTTGCACTGGGGGGAAAAACTGTTTTTT. Variable domain in full (rest from reference TRBV19 and TRBJ1-4): DGGITQSPKYLFRKEGQNVTLSCEQNLNHDAMYWYRQDPGQGLRLIYYSQIVNDFQKGDIAEGYSVSREKKESFPLTVTSAQKNPTAFYLCASTPGLHWGEKLFFGSGTQLSVL.

The chain employs TRBV5-1 and TRBJ1-4; 7 nucleotides match TRBD1. This CDR3 region has 14 residues. Germline CDR1 reads SGHRS; CDR2 reads YFSETQ. V gave up 5 bases and J gave up 4 bases; unmatched junction bases: 5. CDR3 protein: CASRGTASNEKLFF. CDR3 in DNA: TGCGCCAGCAGGGGGACAGCTAGTAATGAAAAACTGTTTTTT.

This clone was seen a single time. The chain couples TRBV5-4 to TRBJ2-1; 7 nucleotides align to TRBD2. V dropped 0 bases and J dropped 3; count of bases not matched to a gene: 6. The CDR3 runs to 16 residues. Germline V gives CDR1 SGHNT, CDR2 YYREEE (reference sequence). CDR3 bases: TGTGCCAGCAGCTTGGATCCTAGCGGATTCTACAATGAGCAGTTCTTC. Translation: CASSLDPSGFYNEQFF.

This rearrangement joins TRBV7-9 to TRBJ1-1; maybe TRBD1 (5 bases). Trimming shortened V by 5 bases and J by 3 bases, and 13 bases separated the two germline ends. The CDR3 is 14 residues long. Germline CDR1 SEHNR, CDR2 FQNEAQ (reference sequence). The CDR3 spells CASSQVGGDTEAFF. As DNA, the CDR3 is TGTGCCAGCAGCCAGGTCGGGGGGGACACTGAAGCTTTCTTT.

The chain employs TRBV28 and TRBJ1-1; perhaps TRBD1 as D (5 bases). The CDR3 runs to 13 residues. Trimming took 5 bases from V and 7 from J, leaving 14 bases between them. Germline V CDR1 and CDR2: MDHEN, SYDVKM. CDR3 DNA sequence: TGTGCCAGCAGTCCATCCGGGACGGTTGAAGCTTTCTTT. This sequence encodes CASSPSGTVEAFF.

The genes are TRBV29-1 and TRBJ1-2, with 10 bases fitting TRBD1. Germline V gene lookup returns CDR1 SQVTM and CDR2 ANQGSEA. Germline trimming cut 4 bases from V and 7 bases from J; bases unmatched to any gene: 12. The CDR3 spans 15 residues. The CDR3 is CSVVGTGEGHLGYTF. In nucleotides, the CDR3 is TGCAGCGTTGTTGGGACAGGGGAGGGACACCTTGGCTACACCTTC.

The rearrangement joins TRBV6-2 or TRBV6-3 to TRBJ2-3; D gene ambiguous. Between the trimmed V and J ends, which lost 3 bases and 2 bases, there was a span of 18 bases. This CDR3 contains 17 residues. The germline V gene encodes CDR1 MNHEY and CDR2 SVGEGT. The CDR3 loop is CASSYNLRTGPTDTQYF. The CDR3 nucleotides read TGTGCCAGCAGTTATAACCTTAGGACCGGGCCCACAGATACGCAGTATTTT.

This rearrangement joins TRBV12-5 to TRBJ2-1; 8 bases align to TRBD2. The J segment lost 0 bases and the V segment lost 0 bases, leaving 4 bases of the junction unmatched. The CDR3 totals 17 residues. Germline lookup yields CDR1 LGHNT and CDR2 FRNRAP. CDR3 sequence: CASGLVIAGSSYNEQFF. The DNA of the CDR3 is TGTGCTAGTGGTTTGGTCATAGCGGGGAGCTCCTACAATGAGCAGTTCTTC.

The chain joins TRBV18 to TRBJ2-7; unclear D gene. The V end was cut by 1 base, the J end by 0 bases, with 7 bases between. In germline, CDR1 is KGHSH, CDR2 LQKENI. CDR3 size: 14 residues. The CDR3 spells CASSPLEDSYEQYF. In DNA form, the CDR3 reads TGTGCCAGCTCACCACTAGAGGACTCCTACGAGCAGTACTTC. The whole variable domain, filled in from reference TRBV18 and TRBJ2-7, reads NAGVMQNPRHLVRRRGQEARLRCSPMKGHSHVYWYRQLPEEGLKFMVYLQKENIIDESGMPKERFSAEFPKEGPSILRIQQVVRGDSAAYFCASSPLEDSYEQYFGPGTRLTVT.

The J gene is TRBJ1-2, the V gene TRBV11-2; D is possibly TRBD1 (5 bases). V was trimmed by 6 bases and J by 4 bases, leaving 21 bases between them. Germline CDR1 reads SGHAT; CDR2 reads FQNNGV. The CDR3 runs 16 residues. Written as DNA, the CDR3 is TGTGCCAGCAGGGAGGACCGGGGCCAAGGCCTCTATGGCTACACCTTC. Translation: CASREDRGQGLYGYTF.

The rearrangement links TRBV2 to TRBJ1-1; tentatively, D is TRBD1 (5 bases). The CDR3 runs to 14 residues. Trimming shortened V by 7 bases and J by 1 base, and 13 bases separated the two germline ends. Per germline, CDR1 SNHLY and CDR2 FYNNEI. The CDR3 DNA reads as TGTGCCAGCAAACAGTGGGACGGGAACACTGAAGCTTTCTTT. This gives the protein CASKQWDGNTEAFF.

The rearrangement uses TRBV7-9 and TRBJ1-5; D not certain. Deletions cut 3 bases from V and 9 bases from J, with 18 bases between. The CDR3 is 15 amino acids. CDR1 and CDR2 from the germline V gene are SEHNR and FQNEAQ (reference sequence). CDR3 sequence (DNA): TGTGCCAGCAGCTTTGGGTCGATTGACGGGTCGCCCCAGCATTTT. It yields the protein CASSFGSIDGSPQHF.

The chain combines TRBV6-5 with TRBJ1-5, with 7 bases matching TRBD1. CDR3 length: 13 amino acids. The ends lost 7 bases at V and 3 bases at J; junction bases unmatched: 3. Germline CDR1 reads MNHEY; CDR2 reads SVGAGI. The CDR3 reads CASTTGANQPQHF. The CDR3 DNA reads TGTGCCAGCACAACAGGGGCCAATCAGCCCCAGCATTTT.

The CDR3 loop is CASSSGFREQYF. DNA for the CDR3: TGTGCCAGCAGCTCAGGGTTTCGAGAGCAGTACTTC. The chain couples TRBV12-3 or TRBV12-4 to TRBJ2-7; weak D call: TRBD1 (5 bases). Trimming left V 6 bases short and J 7 bases short, with 13 bases between. The CDR3 is 12 residues long.